This TCR beta chain was recorded in a study of shared clonotypes between healthy human individuals. Study-wide context: Sampling drew on donors who were two women and a few men aged 18 to 49. Each donor contributed plates that comprised three CD4 naive, three CD4 memory, two CD8 naive and one CD8 memory. Study-level findings and limits: A generally larger estimated richness was seen in naive subsets than in memory subsets.

This clone showed up just a few times. What it recognizes is unknown. Per the germline V gene, CDR1 is WNHNN and CDR2 is SYGVQD (reference sequence). V lost 5 bases to trimming and J lost 0 bases, with 13 bases between them. CDR3 length equals 15 residues. Original analysis: ImmunoSEQ junction-only sequences lacked quality scores, so their filtering differed. Repertoires were generated with immunoSEQ multiplex PCR, while TCRdb's copy carries only in-frame clones and drops some. The V and J calls and clone size come from that table; D and trimming were worked out from the DNA. The data show over a million clones, more than 75% seen once.

This TCR came from a man aged 18 to 30 in good health. Some clones in this sample may be carry-over from other donors' samples. The material sequenced was memory CD4+ T cells from PBMCs. Regarding subset: CD45RA-negative fraction. The rearrangement uses TRBV10-1 and TRBJ1-2; D is uncertain. As DNA, the CDR3 is TGCGCCAGCAGTCGGGCGGTGGAAGCTAACTATGGCTACACCTTC. It translates to CASSRAVEANYGYTF.